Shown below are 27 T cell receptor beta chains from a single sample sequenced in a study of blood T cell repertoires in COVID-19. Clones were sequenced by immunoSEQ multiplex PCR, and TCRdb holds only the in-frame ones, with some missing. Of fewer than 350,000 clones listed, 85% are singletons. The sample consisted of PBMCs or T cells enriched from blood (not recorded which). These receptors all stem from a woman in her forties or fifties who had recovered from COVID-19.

CDR3 sequence (DNA): TGTGCCAGCACCTGGCCGGGACAGGGGGTGGTTAATGAGCAGTTCTTC. It specifies CASTWPGQGVVNEQFF. The chain joins TRBV5-4 to TRBJ2-1; TRBD1 matches 11 bases. This CDR3 has 16 amino acids. Germline lookup yields CDR1 SGHNT and CDR2 YYREEE (reference sequence). With 6 bases clipped from V and 7 bases from J, the junction kept 12 bases outside the gene matches.

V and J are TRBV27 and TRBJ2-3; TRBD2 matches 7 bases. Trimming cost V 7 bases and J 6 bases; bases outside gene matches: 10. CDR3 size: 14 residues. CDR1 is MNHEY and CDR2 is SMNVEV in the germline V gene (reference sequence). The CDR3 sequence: CASMGLAAQDTQYF. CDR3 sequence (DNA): TGTGCCAGCATGGGGCTAGCGGCACAGGATACGCAGTATTTT.

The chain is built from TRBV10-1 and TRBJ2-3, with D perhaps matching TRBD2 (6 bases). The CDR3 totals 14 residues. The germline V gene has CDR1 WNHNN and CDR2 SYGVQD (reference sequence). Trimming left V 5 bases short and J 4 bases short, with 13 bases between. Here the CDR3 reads CASSPTSTADTQYF. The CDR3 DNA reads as TGCGCCAGCAGTCCAACTAGCACGGCAGATACGCAGTATTTT.

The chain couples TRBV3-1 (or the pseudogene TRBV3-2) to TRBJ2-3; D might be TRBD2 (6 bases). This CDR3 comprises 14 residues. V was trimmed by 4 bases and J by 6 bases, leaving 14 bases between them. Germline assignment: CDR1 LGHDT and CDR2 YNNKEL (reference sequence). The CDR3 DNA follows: TGTGCCAGCAGCCCCTCAGCGGGCCGGGATACGCAGTATTTT. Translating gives CASSPSAGRDTQYF.

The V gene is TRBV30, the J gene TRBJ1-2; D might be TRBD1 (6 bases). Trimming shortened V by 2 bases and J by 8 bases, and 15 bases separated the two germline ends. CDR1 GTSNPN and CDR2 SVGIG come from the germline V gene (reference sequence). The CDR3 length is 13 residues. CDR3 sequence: CAWSTYLGAGYTF. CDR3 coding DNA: TGTGCCTGGAGTACCTATCTGGGGGCAGGCTACACCTTC. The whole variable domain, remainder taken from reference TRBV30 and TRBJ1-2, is SQTIHQWPATLVQPVGSPLSLECTVEGTSNPNLYWYRQAAGRGLQLLFYSVGIGQISSEVPQNLSASRPQDRQFILSSKKLLLSDSGFYLCAWSTYLGAGYTFGSGTRLTVV.

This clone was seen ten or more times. Written as DNA, the CDR3 is TGTGCCAGCAGCTCAGAACAGGGGAGCAATCAGCCCCAGCATTTT. Its translation is CASSSEQGSNQPQHF. The chain recombines TRBV7-9 with TRBJ1-5, with 7 bases aligning to TRBD1. The ends lost 4 bases at V and 1 base at J; junction bases unmatched: 4. Germline V gives CDR1 SEHNR, CDR2 FQNEAQ (reference sequence). The CDR3 is made up of 15 amino acids.

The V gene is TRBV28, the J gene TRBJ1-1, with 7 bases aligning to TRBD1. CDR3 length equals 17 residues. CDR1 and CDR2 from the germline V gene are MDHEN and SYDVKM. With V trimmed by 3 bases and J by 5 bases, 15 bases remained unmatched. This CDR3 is CASSLLGAGGMMTEAFF. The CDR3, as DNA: TGTGCCAGCAGTTTGCTCGGGGCAGGGGGGATGATGACTGAAGCTTTCTTT.

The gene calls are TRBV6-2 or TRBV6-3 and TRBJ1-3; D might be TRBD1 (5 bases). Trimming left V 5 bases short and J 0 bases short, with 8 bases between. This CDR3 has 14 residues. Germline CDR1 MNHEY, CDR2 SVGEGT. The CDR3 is CASSPTGSGNTIYF. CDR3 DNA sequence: TGTGCCAGCAGTCCCACAGGCTCTGGAAACACCATATATTTT.

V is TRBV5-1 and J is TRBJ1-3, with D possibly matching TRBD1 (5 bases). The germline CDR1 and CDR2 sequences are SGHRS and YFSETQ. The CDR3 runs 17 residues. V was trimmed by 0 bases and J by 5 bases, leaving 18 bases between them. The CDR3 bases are TGCGCCAGCAGCTTGGGTTCGGGGGGAAGACCGAGAAACACCATATATTTT. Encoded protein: CASSLGSGGRPRNTIYF. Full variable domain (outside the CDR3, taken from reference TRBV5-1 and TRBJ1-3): KAGVTQTPRYLIKTRGQQVTLSCSPISGHRSVSWYQQTPGQGLQFLFEYFSETQRNKGNFPGRFSGRQFSNSRSEMNVSTLELGDSALYLCASSLGSGGRPRNTIYFGEGSWLTVV.

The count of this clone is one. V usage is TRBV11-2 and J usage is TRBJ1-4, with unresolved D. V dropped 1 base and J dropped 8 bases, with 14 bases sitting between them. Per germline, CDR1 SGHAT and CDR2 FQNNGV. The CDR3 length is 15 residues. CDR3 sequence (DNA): TGTGCCAGCAGCTTAGTTTTCGGGAGGCAAGAAAAACTGTTTTTT. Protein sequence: CASSLVFGRQEKLFF.

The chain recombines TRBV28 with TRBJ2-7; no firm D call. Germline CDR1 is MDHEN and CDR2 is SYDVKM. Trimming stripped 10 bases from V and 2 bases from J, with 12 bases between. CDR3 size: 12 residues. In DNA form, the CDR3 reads TGTGCCACCACTATGGGTCCCTACGAGCAGTACTTC. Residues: CATTMGPYEQYF.

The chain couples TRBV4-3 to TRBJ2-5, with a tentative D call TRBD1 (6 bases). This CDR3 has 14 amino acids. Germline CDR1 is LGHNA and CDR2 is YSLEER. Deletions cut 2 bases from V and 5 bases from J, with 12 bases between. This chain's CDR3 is CASSQSQGRETQYF. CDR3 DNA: TGCGCCAGCAGCCAAAGCCAGGGGCGGGAGACCCAGTACTTC.

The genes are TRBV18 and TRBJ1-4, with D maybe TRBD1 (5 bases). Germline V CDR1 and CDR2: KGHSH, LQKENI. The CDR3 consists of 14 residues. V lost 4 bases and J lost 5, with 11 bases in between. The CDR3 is CASSRRQTNEKLFF. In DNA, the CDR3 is TGTGCCAGCTCACGCAGACAGACGAATGAAAAACTGTTTTTT.

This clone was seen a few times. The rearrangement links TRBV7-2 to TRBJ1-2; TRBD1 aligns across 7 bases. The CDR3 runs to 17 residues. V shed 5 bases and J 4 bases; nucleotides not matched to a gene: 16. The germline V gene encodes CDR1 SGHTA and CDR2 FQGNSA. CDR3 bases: TGTGCCAGCAGCGTCCCCCGACAGGGACAATTAACCTATGGCTACACCTTC. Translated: CASSVPRQGQLTYGYTF.

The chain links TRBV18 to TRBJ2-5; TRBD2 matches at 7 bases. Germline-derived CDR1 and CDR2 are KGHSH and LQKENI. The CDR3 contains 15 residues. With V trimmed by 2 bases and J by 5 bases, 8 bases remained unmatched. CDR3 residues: CASSPSRGVVETQYF. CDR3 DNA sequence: TGTGCCAGCTCACCATCTCGGGGGGTCGTCGAGACCCAGTACTTC.

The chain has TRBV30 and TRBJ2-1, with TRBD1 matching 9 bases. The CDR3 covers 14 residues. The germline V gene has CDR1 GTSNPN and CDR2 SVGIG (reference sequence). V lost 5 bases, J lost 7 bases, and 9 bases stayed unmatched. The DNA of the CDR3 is TGTGCCTGGGAGGGACAGGGTCGGGAAAATGAGCAGTTCTTC. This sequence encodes CAWEGQGRENEQFF. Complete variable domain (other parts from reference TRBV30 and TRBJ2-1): SQTIHQWPATLVQPVGSPLSLECTVEGTSNPNLYWYRQAAGRGLQLLFYSVGIGQISSEVPQNLSASRPQDRQFILSSKKLLLSDSGFYLCAWEGQGRENEQFFGPGTRLTVL.

The CDR3 nucleotides are TGTGCCAGCAGCGTAGGCCAGATTTACAATGAGCAGTTCTTC. Residues: CASSVGQIYNEQFF. The rearrangement joins TRBV9 to TRBJ2-1, with no clear D. Per the germline V gene, CDR1 is SGDLS and CDR2 is YYNGEE. Trimming took 0 bases from V and 4 from J, leaving 8 bases between them. The CDR3 is made up of 14 amino acids.

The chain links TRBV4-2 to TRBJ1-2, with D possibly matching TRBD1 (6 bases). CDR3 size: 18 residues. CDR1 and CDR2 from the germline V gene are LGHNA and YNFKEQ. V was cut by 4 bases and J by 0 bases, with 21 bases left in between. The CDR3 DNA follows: TGTGCCAGCAGCCCAAGGGGGGGAACAGGACAGACTAACTATGGCTACACCTTC. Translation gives CASSPRGGTGQTNYGYTF.

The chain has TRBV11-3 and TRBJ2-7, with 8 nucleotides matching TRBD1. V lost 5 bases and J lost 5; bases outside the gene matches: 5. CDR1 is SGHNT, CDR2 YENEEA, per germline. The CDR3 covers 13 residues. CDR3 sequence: CASSRTGLDEQYF. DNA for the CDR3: TGTGCCAGCAGCCGGACAGGGCTCGACGAGCAGTACTTC.

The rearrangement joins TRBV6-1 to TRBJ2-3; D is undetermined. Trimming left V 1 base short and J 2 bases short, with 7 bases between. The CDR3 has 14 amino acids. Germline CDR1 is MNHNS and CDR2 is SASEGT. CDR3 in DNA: TGTGCCAGCAGTGAAGGGGCGTTCACAGATACGCAGTATTTT. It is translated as CASSEGAFTDTQYF.

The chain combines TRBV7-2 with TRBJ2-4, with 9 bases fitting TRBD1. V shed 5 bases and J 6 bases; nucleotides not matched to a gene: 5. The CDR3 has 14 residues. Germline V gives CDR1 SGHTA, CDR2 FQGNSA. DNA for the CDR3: TGTGCCAGCAGCCCCCGGGGACAGGGAAACATTCAGTACTTC. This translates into CASSPRGQGNIQYF.

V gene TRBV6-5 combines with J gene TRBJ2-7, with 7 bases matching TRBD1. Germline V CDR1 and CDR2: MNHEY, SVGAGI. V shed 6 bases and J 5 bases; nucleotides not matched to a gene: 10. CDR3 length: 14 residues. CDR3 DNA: TGTGCCAGCAGCCGACCGACAGGGACCCACGAGCAGTACTTC. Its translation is CASSRPTGTHEQYF.

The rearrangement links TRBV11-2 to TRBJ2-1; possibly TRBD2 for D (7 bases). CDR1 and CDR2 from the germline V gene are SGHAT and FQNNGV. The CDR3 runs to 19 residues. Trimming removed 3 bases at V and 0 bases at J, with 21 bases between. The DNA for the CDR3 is TGTGCCAGCAGCTTGTCGGGCGGGGGCGTCCTTAGCTCCTACAATGAGCAGTTCTTC. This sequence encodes CASSLSGGGVLSSYNEQFF.

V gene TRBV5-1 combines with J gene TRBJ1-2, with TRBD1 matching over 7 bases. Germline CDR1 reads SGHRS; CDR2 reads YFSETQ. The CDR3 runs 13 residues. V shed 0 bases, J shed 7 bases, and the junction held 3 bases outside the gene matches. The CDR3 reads CASSLGGGGGYTF. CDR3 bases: TGCGCCAGCAGCTTGGGAGGGGGCGGTGGCTACACCTTC.

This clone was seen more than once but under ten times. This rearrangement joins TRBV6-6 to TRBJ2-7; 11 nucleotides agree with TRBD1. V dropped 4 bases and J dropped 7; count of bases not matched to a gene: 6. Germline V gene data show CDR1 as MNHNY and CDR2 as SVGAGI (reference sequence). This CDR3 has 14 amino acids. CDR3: CASSSGQGAREQYF. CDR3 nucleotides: TGTGCCAGCAGTTCCGGACAGGGGGCGCGGGAGCAGTACTTC.

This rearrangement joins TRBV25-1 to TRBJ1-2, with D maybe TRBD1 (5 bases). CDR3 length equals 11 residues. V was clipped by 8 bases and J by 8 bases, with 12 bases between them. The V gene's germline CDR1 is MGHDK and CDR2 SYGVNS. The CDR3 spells CASGPRGGYTF. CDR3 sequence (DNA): TGTGCCAGCGGGCCTCGGGGGGGCTACACCTTC.

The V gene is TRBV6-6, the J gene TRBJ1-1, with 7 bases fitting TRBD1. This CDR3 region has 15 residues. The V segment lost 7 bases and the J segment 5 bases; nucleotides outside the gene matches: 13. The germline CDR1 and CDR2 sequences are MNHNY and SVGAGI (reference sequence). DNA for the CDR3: TGTGCCAGCACCTCTGGTGGGGCCAGGGGGACTGAAGCTTTCTTT. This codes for CASTSGGARGTEAFF.